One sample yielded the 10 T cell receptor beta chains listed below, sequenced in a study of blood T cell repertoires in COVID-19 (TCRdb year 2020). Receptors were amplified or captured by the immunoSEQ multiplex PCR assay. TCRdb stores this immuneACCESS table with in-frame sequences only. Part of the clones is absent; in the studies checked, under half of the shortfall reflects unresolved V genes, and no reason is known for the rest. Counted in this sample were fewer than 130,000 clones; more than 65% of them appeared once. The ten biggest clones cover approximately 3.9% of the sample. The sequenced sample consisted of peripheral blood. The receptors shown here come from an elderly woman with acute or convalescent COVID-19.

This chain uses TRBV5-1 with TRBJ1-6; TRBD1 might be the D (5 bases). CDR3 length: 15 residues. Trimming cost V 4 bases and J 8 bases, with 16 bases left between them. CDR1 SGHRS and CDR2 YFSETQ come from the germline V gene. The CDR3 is CASSHDGGWDSPLHF. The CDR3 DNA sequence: TGCGCCAGCAGCCACGACGGGGGATGGGATTCACCCCTCCACTTT.

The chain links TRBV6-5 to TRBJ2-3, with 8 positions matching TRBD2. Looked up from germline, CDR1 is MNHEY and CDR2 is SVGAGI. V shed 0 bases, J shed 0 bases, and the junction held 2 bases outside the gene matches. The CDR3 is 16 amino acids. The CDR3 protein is CASSYSSGISTDTQYF. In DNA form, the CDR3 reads TGTGCCAGCAGTTACTCTAGCGGGATTAGCACAGATACGCAGTATTTT.

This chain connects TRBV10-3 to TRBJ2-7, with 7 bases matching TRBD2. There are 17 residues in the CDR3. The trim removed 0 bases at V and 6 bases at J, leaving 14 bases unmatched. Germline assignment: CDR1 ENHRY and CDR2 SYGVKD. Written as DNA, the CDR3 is TGTGCCATCAGTGAGTCGATCGGTCGGCGGGAGAGGGTCGAGCAGTACTTC. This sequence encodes CAISESIGRRERVEQYF.

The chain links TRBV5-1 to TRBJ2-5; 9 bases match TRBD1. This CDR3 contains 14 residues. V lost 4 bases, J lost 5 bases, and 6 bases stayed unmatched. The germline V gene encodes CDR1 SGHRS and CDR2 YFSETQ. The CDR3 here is CASSTGQGLETQYF. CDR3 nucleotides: TGCGCCAGCAGCACCGGACAGGGGTTGGAGACCCAGTACTTC.

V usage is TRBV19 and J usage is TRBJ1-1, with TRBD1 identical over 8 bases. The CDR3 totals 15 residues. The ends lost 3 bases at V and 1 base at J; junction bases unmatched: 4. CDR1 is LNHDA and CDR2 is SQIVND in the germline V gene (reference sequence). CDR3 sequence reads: CASSMGTGRNTEAFF. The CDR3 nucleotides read TGTGCCAGTAGTATGGGGACAGGTCGGAACACTGAAGCTTTCTTT.

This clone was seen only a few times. CDR3 amino acids: CASSSGGQETQYF. CDR3 nucleotide sequence: TGTGCCAGCAGCTCCGGGGGTCAAGAGACCCAGTACTTC. The genes are TRBV5-4 and TRBJ2-5; a weak D match, TRBD2 (6 bases). Per the germline V gene, CDR1 is SGHNT and CDR2 is YYREEE (reference sequence). V was trimmed by 3 bases and J by 2 bases, leaving 8 bases between them. This CDR3 contains 13 residues. Full variable domain (missing parts from reference TRBV5-4 and TRBJ2-5): ETGVTQSPTHLIKTRGQQVTLRCSSQSGHNTVSWYQQALGQGPQFIFQYYREEENGRGNFPPRFSGLQFPNYSSELNVNALELDDSALYLCASSSGGQETQYFGPGTRLLVL.

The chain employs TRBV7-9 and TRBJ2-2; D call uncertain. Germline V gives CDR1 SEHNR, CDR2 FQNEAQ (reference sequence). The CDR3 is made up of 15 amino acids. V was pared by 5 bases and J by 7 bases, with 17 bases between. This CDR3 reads CASSQGSGLDGELFF. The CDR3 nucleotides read TGTGCCAGCAGCCAAGGCTCGGGTTTAGACGGGGAGCTGTTTTTT.

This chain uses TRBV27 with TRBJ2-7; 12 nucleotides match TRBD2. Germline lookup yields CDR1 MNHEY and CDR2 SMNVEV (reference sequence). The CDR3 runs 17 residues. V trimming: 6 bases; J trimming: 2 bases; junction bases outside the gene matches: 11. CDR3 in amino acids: CASRRGLAGGAPYEQYF. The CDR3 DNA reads TGTGCCAGCAGAAGGGGACTAGCGGGTGGAGCGCCCTACGAGCAGTACTTC.

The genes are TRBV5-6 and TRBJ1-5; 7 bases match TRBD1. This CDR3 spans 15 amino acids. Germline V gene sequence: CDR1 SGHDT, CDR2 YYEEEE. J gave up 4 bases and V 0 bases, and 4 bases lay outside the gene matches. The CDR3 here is CASSLEGAGNQPQHF. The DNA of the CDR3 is TGTGCCAGCAGCTTGGAGGGGGCGGGAAATCAGCCCCAGCATTTT. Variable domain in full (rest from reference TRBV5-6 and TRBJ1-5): DAGVTQSPTHLIKTRGQQVTLRCSPKSGHDTVSWYQQALGQGPQFIFQYYEEEERQRGNFPDRFSGHQFPNYSSELNVNALLLGDSALYLCASSLEGAGNQPQHFGDGTRLSIL.

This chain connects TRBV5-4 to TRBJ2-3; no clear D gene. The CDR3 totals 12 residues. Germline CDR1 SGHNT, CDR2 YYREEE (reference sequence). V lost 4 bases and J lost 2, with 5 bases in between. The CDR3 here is CASSVLTDTQYF. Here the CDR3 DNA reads TGTGCCAGCAGCGTACTCACAGATACGCAGTATTTT.